A single sample gave rise to the 24 T cell receptor beta chains below, sequenced in a study of blood T cells in healthy people across ages. A second PCR of roughly 7 to 11 cycles used a sample-barcoded 5' primer and a J-beta primer mix. TCRdb used MiXCR to reprocess the 5' RACE reads, holding one entry per CDR3 protein. This sample has approximately 900,000 distinct CDR3 sequences, with 25% to 30% found just once. The same data also contributed to another study, on T cells of mothers and their children.

The sequencing input was blood. Receptors originate from a woman aged 35 to 49 in good health.

The rearrangement uses TRBV3-1 and TRBJ2-1, with 8 nucleotides matching TRBD2. J was trimmed by 8 bases and V by 3 bases; bases with no gene match: 12. The CDR3 is 16 residues long. CDR1 is LGHDT, CDR2 YNNKEL, per germline (reference sequence). The CDR3 DNA is TGTGCCAGCAGCCAGCCCGGGACTAGTTTCCCTGATGAGCAGTTCTTC. It specifies CASSQPGTSFPDEQFF.

The sample holds one count of this clonotype. The V call is TRBV5-1, the J call TRBJ2-7; 7 bases align to TRBD2. V lost 2 bases, J lost 5 bases, and 7 bases stayed unmatched. CDR1 and CDR2 (germline): SGHRS, YFSETQ. The CDR3 covers 14 residues. CDR3 residues: CASSLRTSGNEQYF. The CDR3, as DNA: TGCGCCAGCAGCTTAAGGACTAGTGGGAACGAGCAGTACTTC.

The genes are TRBV12-3 or TRBV12-4 and TRBJ2-3; 7 bases line up with TRBD1. There are 16 residues in the CDR3. V trimming: 6 bases; J trimming: 8 bases; junction bases outside the gene matches: 17. CDR3 sequence reads: CASSYTGAVDRGTQYF. DNA of the CDR3: TGTGCCAGCAGCTACACAGGGGCCGTGGATAGGGGTACGCAGTATTTT.

This clonotype appeared many times. V and J are TRBV7-2 and TRBJ2-7; D is perhaps TRBD1 (5 bases). Germline V gives CDR1 SGHTA, CDR2 FQGNSA. The CDR3 runs 13 residues. Deletions cut 1 base from V and 2 bases from J, with 6 bases between. The CDR3, as DNA: TGTGCCAGCAGCTTAGAGACAGCCTACGAGCAGTACTTC. This sequence encodes CASSLETAYEQYF.

This clonotype was observed a handful of times. The V gene is TRBV5-1, the J gene TRBJ2-2; TRBD1 might be the D (5 bases). V was pared by 5 bases and J by 4 bases, with 15 bases between. The length of the CDR3 is 15 residues. Germline CDR1 is SGHRS and CDR2 is YFSETQ. CDR3 sequence: CASRITQAPTGELFF. CDR3 sequence (DNA): TGCGCCAGCAGGATAACACAGGCCCCCACCGGGGAGCTGTTTTTT.

Ten or more counts support this clonotype. In nucleotides, the CDR3 is TGTGCCAGCAGGGAGGGACTCGCCTGGGAGACCCAGTACTTC. Translating it yields CASREGLAWETQYF. This sequence joins TRBV2 and TRBJ2-5; D might be TRBD2 (6 bases). The CDR3 sequence is 14 residues long. The V gene lost 6 bases and the J gene lost 5 bases, with 16 bases spanning the gap. Germline CDR1 SNHLY, CDR2 FYNNEI.

The sample holds a few counts of this clonotype. The chain couples TRBV2 to TRBJ1-4, with a possible D match to TRBD1 (6 bases). Trimming removed 7 bases at V and 7 bases at J, with 19 bases between. The CDR3 is 15 amino acids. Germline V lookup: CDR1 SNHLY, CDR2 FYNNEI. The CDR3 DNA reads as TGTGCCAGCACCCAAACAGGGTTATTTACTGAAAAACTGTTTTTT. Translating gives CASTQTGLFTEKLFF.

This clonotype was picked up a small number of times. This chain uses TRBV7-2 with TRBJ1-1; no clear D gene. The CDR3 has 14 amino acids. Germline lookup yields CDR1 SGHTA and CDR2 FQGNSA. The ends were cut back, 5 bases at V and 3 bases at J, with 13 bases in the middle. CDR3 protein: CASSARWGDTEAFF. The CDR3, as DNA: TGTGCCAGCAGCGCCCGTTGGGGTGACACTGAAGCTTTCTTT. The full variable domain, with the rest looked up from reference TRBV7-2 and TRBJ1-1, is GAGVSQSPSNKVTEKGKDVELRCDPISGHTALYWYRQSLGQGLEFLIYFQGNSAPDKSGLPSDRFSAERTGGSVSTLTIQRTQQEDSAVYLCASSARWGDTEAFFGQGTRLTVV.

On this clonotype: This may come from a read error, since a much larger clone is one base off. V is TRBV28 and J is TRBJ2-5; possible D gene TRBD1, 6 bases. CDR3 size: 13 residues. From germline, CDR1 is MDHEN and CDR2 SYDVKM. Deletions cut 8 bases from V and 11 bases from J, with 21 bases between. The CDR3 coding sequence is TGTGCCAGCGGGACAAGGGGGTTGTACGGGCAGTACTTC. Translated: CASGTRGLYGQYF. Complete variable domain (other parts from reference TRBV28 and TRBJ2-5): DVKVTQSSRYLVKRTGEKVFLECVQDMDHENMFWYRQDPGLGLRLIYFSYDVKMKEKGDIPEGYSVSREKKERFSLILESASTNQTSMYLCASGTRGLYGQYFGPGTRLLVL.

The chain employs TRBV14 and TRBJ2-7; 7 bases are a match to TRBD1. Germline CDR1 SGHDN, CDR2 FVKESK. CDR3 size: 16 residues. V shed 4 bases, J shed 5 bases, and the junction held 14 bases outside the gene matches. The CDR3 region is CASSLTQHRGVNEQYF. CDR3 nucleotide sequence: TGTGCCAGCAGCCTAACGCAGCACAGGGGAGTCAACGAGCAGTACTTC.

This clonotype has only a few counts. This chain joins TRBV5-4 and TRBJ1-1; the match to TRBD1 covers 10 bases. V gave up 2 bases and J gave up 6 bases; unmatched junction bases: 4. The CDR3 sequence is 14 residues long. The germline V gene has CDR1 SGHNT and CDR2 YYREEE (reference sequence). The CDR3 loop is CASSFGQGGAEAFF. CDR3 nucleotide sequence: TGTGCCAGCAGCTTCGGACAGGGGGGGGCTGAAGCTTTCTTT. Full variable domain (missing parts from reference TRBV5-4 and TRBJ1-1): ETGVTQSPTHLIKTRGQQVTLRCSSQSGHNTVSWYQQALGQGPQFIFQYYREEENGRGNFPPRFSGLQFPNYSSELNVNALELDDSALYLCASSFGQGGAEAFFGQGTRLTVV.

The chain uses TRBV7-8 and TRBJ1-2; D perhaps matches TRBD1 (5 bases). The CDR3 covers 17 residues. The germline CDR1 and CDR2 sequences are SGHVS and FQNEAQ. V dropped 1 base and J dropped 0 bases, with 15 bases sitting between them. CDR3 amino acids: CASSLGAGYKANYGYTF. DNA of the CDR3: TGTGCCAGCAGCTTAGGGGCAGGGTACAAGGCTAACTATGGCTACACCTTC.

As concerns this clonotype: One base away lies a much larger clone, so this may be a sequencing read error. This chain joins TRBV20-1 and TRBJ2-1; no firm D call. The J call may be in error: the DNA end matches TRBJ2-7 better. Germline V lookup: CDR1 DFQATT, CDR2 SNEGSKA (reference sequence). This CDR3 is built from 16 residues. CDR3 sequence: CSARDRTPGRYNEQYF. CDR3 in DNA: TGCAGTGCTAGAGATCGGACCCCCGGCCGCTACAATGAGCAGTACTTC.

V gene TRBV28 combines with J gene TRBJ2-5; 8 positions agree with TRBD1. The J call is uncertain, as TRBJ2-7 better fits the DNA end. Looked up from germline, CDR1 is MDHEN and CDR2 is SYDVKM. This CDR3 has 15 amino acids. CDR3 DNA sequence: TGTGCCAGCACCATGGGGAGTCAGGGGGCCATCGAGCAGTACTTC. Translated: CASTMGSQGAIEQYF.

The V and J genes are TRBV20-1 and TRBJ2-3; D uncertain. Germline lookup yields CDR1 DFQATT and CDR2 SNEGSKA (reference sequence). V lost 0 bases and J lost 4, with 14 bases in between. CDR3 length: 15 amino acids. In DNA, the CDR3 is TGCAGTGCTAGAGATTTAGGTGGAAGCGCAGATACGCAGTATTTT. Its translation is CSARDLGGSADTQYF.

This clonotype has a handful of counts. This sequence joins TRBV12-3 or TRBV12-4 and TRBJ2-5, with a possible D match to TRBD2 (6 bases). Trimming stripped 4 bases from V and 7 bases from J, with 25 bases between. CDR3 length: 17 amino acids. The CDR3 loop reads CASSSLGGGGPSGTQYF. CDR3 DNA sequence: TGTGCCAGCAGTTCTCTCGGGGGTGGCGGCCCATCGGGGACCCAGTACTTC.

The V gene is TRBV28, the J gene TRBJ2-1; D might be TRBD1 (6 bases). The CDR3 is 15 residues long. The V end was cut by 5 bases, the J end by 5 bases, with 16 bases between. CDR1 is MDHEN and CDR2 is SYDVKM in the germline V gene. The CDR3 protein is CASSPSGGQDNEQFF. For the CDR3, the DNA is TGTGCCAGCAGTCCGAGTGGGGGCCAAGACAATGAGCAGTTCTTC.

This sequence joins TRBV7-9 and TRBJ2-3, with 10 bases that match TRBD2. The CDR3 runs to 17 residues. V trimming: 6 bases; J trimming: 2 bases; junction bases outside the gene matches: 11. The germline V gene encodes CDR1 SEHNR and CDR2 FQNEAQ (reference sequence). In DNA, the CDR3 is TGTGCCAGCAGTTCTAGCGGGGGACCGGCCATCACAGATACGCAGTATTTT. This codes for CASSSSGGPAITDTQYF.

This chain joins TRBV7-9 and TRBJ1-2, with TRBD1 matching over 7 bases. The CDR3 runs to 16 residues. Germline lookup yields CDR1 SEHNR and CDR2 FQNEAQ (reference sequence). The J segment lost 4 bases and the V segment lost 4 bases, leaving 12 bases of the junction unmatched. DNA for the CDR3: TGTGCCAGCAGCTCTAAGTTTCTGACAGGGACCTATGGCTACACCTTC. Residues: CASSSKFLTGTYGYTF.

The chain employs TRBV2 and TRBJ2-1; 8 nucleotides line up with TRBD1. The CDR3 extends over 15 amino acids. The ends lost 7 bases at V and 6 bases at J; junction bases unmatched: 11. Germline values: CDR1 SNHLY, CDR2 FYNNEI. Here the CDR3 DNA reads TGTGCCAGCACCCTGGACAGGGCGGCCTGCAATGAGCAGTTCTTC. Protein: CASTLDRAACNEQFF.

This clonotype has ten or more counts. This could be a read error, since a much larger clone is one nucleotide away. The chain joins TRBV10-3 to TRBJ1-2, with D tentatively TRBD1 (5 bases). The CDR3 is 14 residues long. V lost 6 bases and J lost 8, with 19 bases in between. In germline, CDR1 is ENHRY, CDR2 SYGVKD. The CDR3 sequence: CAIREDRGASGYTF. The CDR3 bases are TGTGCCATCAGGGAGGATAGAGGGGCCAGCGGCTACACCTTC.

This clonotype was counted at least ten times. V gene TRBV12-3 or TRBV12-4 combines with J gene TRBJ2-7, with D perhaps matching TRBD1 (6 bases). The length of the CDR3 is 15 residues. V was clipped by 5 bases and J by 3 bases, with 17 bases between them. The CDR3 sequence: CASSPQRGGNYEQYF. CDR3 nucleotides: TGTGCCAGCAGTCCCCAGCGAGGGGGAAACTACGAGCAGTACTTC.

This rearrangement joins TRBV29-1 to TRBJ1-1; no firm D call. V was shortened by 0 bases and J by 1 base, with 12 bases between the two germline ends. CDR1 is SQVTM and CDR2 is ANQGSEA in the germline V gene. The CDR3 has 15 amino acids. The CDR3 nucleotides read TGCAGCGTTGAAGATGGAGGCATCGGGAACACTGAAGCTTTCTTT. Its protein is CSVEDGGIGNTEAFF.

J is TRBJ2-3 and V is TRBV15, with 8 bases identical to TRBD2. The CDR3 runs 16 residues. Germline V gene data show CDR1 as LNHNV and CDR2 as YYDKDF (reference sequence). The trim removed 1 base at V and 4 bases at J, leaving 7 bases unmatched. The CDR3 coding sequence is TGTGCCACCAGCAGAGGAAACGGGGGGGCCCCAGATACGCAGTATTTT. It is translated as CATSRGNGGAPDTQYF.